These T cell receptor beta chains were read from a single sample in a study of somatic mutations in cytotoxic T cells in rheumatoid arthritis. Produced via immunoSEQ multiplex PCR; TCRdb's table is partial and in-frame only. The sample has around 19,000 clones; approximately 71% are singletons. Sample: CD8+ T cells sorted from blood. The receptor set was obtained from an adult with rheumatoid arthritis. Each CDR3 is given with its conserved first and last residue. D genes are given only for firm matches. Only part of the rows carry a size: once, few, many, or a class if the clone is expanded.

d_call | j_call | v_call | clone_size | cdr3_length | cdr3_nt | cdr3_aa
- | TRBJ1-1 | TRBV7-8 | - | 13 | TGTGCCAGCAGCTCGCCGGGGGTCACTGAAGCTTTCTTT | CASSSPGVTEAFF
- | TRBJ2-1 | TRBV28 | - | 14 | TGTGCCAGCATGGGGCGGCCGGGGCACAATGAGCAGTTCTTC | CASMGRPGHNEQFF
TRBD1 | TRBJ2-4 | TRBV28 | once | 15 | TGTGCCAGCAGACCTCCTACAGGGGATGATGACATTCAGTACTTC | CASRPPTGDDDIQYF
TRBD2 | TRBJ2-7 | TRBV7-2 | - | 18 | TGTGCCAGCCAAACCCCCGCTAGCGGGGGGACTAGCTCCTACGAGCAGTACTTC | CASQTPASGGTSSYEQYF
TRBD2 | TRBJ2-7 | TRBV7-2 | - | 15 | TGTGCCAGCCGGACTAGCGGGGTGAGCTCCTACGAGCAGTACTTC | CASRTSGVSSYEQYF
TRBD2 | TRBJ2-7 | TRBV6-1 | - | 15 | TGTGCCAGCAGTGTCGGACTAGCGGGGTACTACGAGCAGTACTTC | CASSVGLAGYYEQYF
- | TRBJ1-6 | TRBV2 | - | 15 | TGTGCCAGCTCCGAAGGGCACAGGGTTAATTCACCCCTCCACTTT | CASSEGHRVNSPLHF
- | TRBJ1-6 | TRBV9 | - | 17 | TGTGCCAGCAGCGCGGAAAAAGCAGGGCAGGATAATTCACCCCTCCACTTT | CASSAEKAGQDNSPLHF
TRBD1 | TRBJ1-1 | TRBV19 | - | 14 | TGTGCCAGTAGGACAGGGGGCGCAATTACTGAAGCTTTCTTT | CASRTGGAITEAFF
TRBD1 | TRBJ1-1 | TRBV4-1 | - | 15 | TGCGCCAGCAGCCAAGTGCAGGGGGCCCACACTGAAGCTTTCTTT | CASSQVQGAHTEAFF
- | TRBJ2-7 | TRBV29-1 | - | 15 | TGCAGCGTTGAAGACTCGACCCTCTCGAGGGGCGAGCAGTACTTC | CSVEDSTLSRGEQYF
- | TRBJ2-7 | TRBV4-3 | - | 13 | TGCGCCAGCAGCCAAGTACCCTTTTACGAGCAGTACTTC | CASSQVPFYEQYF
- | TRBJ2-7 | TRBV2 | - | 11 | TGTGCCAGCAGTGATACCTACGAGCAGTACTTC | CASSDTYEQYF
TRBD1 | TRBJ1-5 | TRBV11-2 | few | 15 | TGTGCCAGCAGCGCGACCGGGACAGGGGATCAGCCCCAGCATTTT | CASSATGTGDQPQHF
- | TRBJ1-1 | TRBV11-2 | - | 13 | TGTGCCAGCAGCTTAGCAGAGAACACTGAAGCTTTCTTT | CASSLAENTEAFF
- | TRBJ2-7 | TRBV7-9 | - | 12 | TGTGCCAGCAGCTCAATGTCCTACGAGCAGTACTTC | CASSSMSYEQYF
- | TRBJ1-4 | TRBV13 | few | 15 | TGTGCCAGCAGCTTAAGCCCCAGGGGATCTGAAAAACTGTTTTTT | CASSLSPRGSEKLFF
TRBD1 | TRBJ2-7 | TRBV6-5 | few | 15 | TGTGCCAGCAGAAACGACAGGGTGATCGGCTACGAGCAGTACTTC | CASRNDRVIGYEQYF
- | TRBJ1-5 | TRBV4-2 | - | 13 | TGTGCCAGCAGCCAACGACTCAATCAGCCCCAGCATTTT | CASSQRLNQPQHF
- | TRBJ1-1 | TRBV2 | few | 12 | TGTGCCAGCAGACTAGGACTCACTGAAGCTTTCTTT | CASRLGLTEAFF
TRBD1 | TRBJ2-7 | TRBV7-2 | - | 17 | TGTGCCAGCAGCTCCTTACTCCGACAGGGGGCGCGGAACGAGCAGTACTTC | CASSSLLRQGARNEQYF
- | TRBJ2-1 | TRBV5-6 | - | 13 | TGTGCCAGCAGCCGAGAACCCTACAATGAGCAGTTCTTC | CASSREPYNEQFF
TRBD2 | TRBJ2-7 | TRBV28 | - | 16 | TGTGCCAGCAGTTTCGGACTAGCGGGGGCCCTTATGGAGCAGTACTTC | CASSFGLAGALMEQYF
- | TRBJ2-2 | TRBV6-5 | - | 15 | TGTGCCAGCAGCTTGAGGTTTGAAAACACCGGGGAGCTGTTTTTT | CASSLRFENTGELFF
- | TRBJ2-3 | TRBV28 | - | 15 | TGTGCCAGCAGTTTACCCTCGCGGGGGCGGGATACGCAGTATTTT | CASSLPSRGRDTQYF
- | TRBJ1-5 | TRBV6-5 | - | 14 | TGTGCCAGCAGTATTTTCGGGGGCAATCAGCCCCAGCATTTT | CASSIFGGNQPQHF
TRBD1 | TRBJ2-3 | TRBV13 | - | 16 | TGTGCCAGCAGCTCACCCGGGACAGGGGTCACAGATACGCAGTATTTT | CASSSPGTGVTDTQYF
- | TRBJ2-7 | TRBV7-9 | - | 15 | TGTGCCAGCAGTCCAGGGAATCTGGGGACCTACGAGCAGTACTTC | CASSPGNLGTYEQYF
TRBD1 | TRBJ2-1 | TRBV19 | - | 15 | TGTGCCAGTAGATGGACAGGGCAAGGCTACAATGAGCAGTTCTTC | CASRWTGQGYNEQFF
TRBD1 | TRBJ1-6 | TRBV4-1 | few | 15 | TGCGCCAGCAGCCAACCGGGACAGTATAATTCACCCCTCCACTTT | CASSQPGQYNSPLHF
TRBD2 | TRBJ2-5 | TRBV25-1 | - | 14 | TGTGCCAGTGGACTAGCGGGGGGGGGAGAGACCCAGTACTTC | CASGLAGGGETQYF
TRBD1 | TRBJ2-1 | TRBV7-3 | - | 15 | TGTGCCAGCAGCACAGGACAGGGGGCTGACAATGAGCAGTTCTTC | CASSTGQGADNEQFF
- | TRBJ1-5 | TRBV14 | - | 14 | TGTGCCAGCAGCAAGGCAGGGCGAGGTCAGCCCCAGCATTTT | CASSKAGRGQPQHF
TRBD2 | TRBJ2-3 | TRBV7-2 | - | 15 | TGTGCCAGCAGCTATAGCGGGTCTAGCACAGATACGCAGTATTTT | CASSYSGSSTDTQYF
- | TRBJ2-1 | TRBV9 | - | 15 | TGTGCCAGCAGCGTAGCAGGGGTTTCGAGGAATGAGCAGTTCTTC | CASSVAGVSRNEQFF
- | TRBJ2-7 | TRBV14 | - | 12 | TGTGCCAGCAGCCAGACAGGATACGAGCAGTACTTC | CASSQTGYEQYF
- | TRBJ2-3 | TRBV5-1 | - | 13 | TGCGCCAGCAGCTCCCTTAGCACAGATACGCAGTATTTT | CASSSLSTDTQYF
- | TRBJ2-2 | TRBV11-2 | - | 17 | TGTGCCAGCAGCTTAGTGGGGCGGGACAGGAACACCGGGGAGCTGTTTTTT | CASSLVGRDRNTGELFF
- | TRBJ1-1 | TRBV27 | once | 11 | TGTGCCAGCAGTTTGGGGGCTGAAGCTTTCTTT | CASSLGAEAFF
- | TRBJ2-3 | TRBV2 | - | 16 | TGTGCCAGCAGCGACATTTTGGAAACGGGCGCAGATACGCAGTATTTT | CASSDILETGADTQYF
- | TRBJ1-5 | TRBV7-9 | - | 15 | TGTGCCAGCAGCTTTTCTAACAGGGACAATCAGCCCCAGCATTTT | CASSFSNRDNQPQHF
TRBD1 | TRBJ1-3 | TRBV12-5 | - | 16 | TGTGCTAGTGGTTCAGACAGGGGTAGCTCTGGAAACACCATATATTTT | CASGSDRGSSGNTIYF
TRBD1 | TRBJ2-7 | TRBV5-1 | - | 18 | TGCGCCAGCAGCGCGACGGGACAGGGGGCAACAACCTCCTACGAGCAGTACTTT | CASSATGQGATTSYEQYF
- | TRBJ1-6 | TRBV11-2 | few | 15 | TGTGCCAGCAGCTTAGTAGAGGGCGACGCTGTCCCCCTCCACTTT | CASSLVEGDAVPLHF
TRBD2 | TRBJ2-3 | TRBV9 | - | 21 | TGTGCCAGCAGTACCCCGCGGGGAGGTCTAGCGGCGCAACGTCGCACAGATACGCAGTATTTT | CASSTPRGGLAAQRRTDTQYF
TRBD1 | TRBJ2-5 | TRBV5-8 | - | 13 | TGTGCCAGCAGGGGACAGGGTGGCGAGACCCAGTACTTC | CASRGQGGETQYF
- | TRBJ2-7 | TRBV15 | - | 15 | TGTGCCACCAGCAAGGATAGCGTTGAACACTACGAGCAGTACTTC | CATSKDSVEHYEQYF
- | TRBJ2-2 | TRBV4-1 | once | 14 | TGCGCCAGCAGCCAAGGACAGACAACCGGGGAGCTGTTTTTT | CASSQGQTTGELFF
- | TRBJ2-7 | TRBV6-1 | - | 16 | TGTGCCAGCAGTGATATTGTAGGGGGGGCCTACTACGAGCAGTACTTC | CASSDIVGGAYYEQYF
- | TRBJ2-5 | TRBV4-3 | once | 14 | TGCGCCAGCAGCCAAGATACGGGGTGGGAGACCCAGTACTTC | CASSQDTGWETQYF
TRBD1 | TRBJ1-4 | TRBV15 | - | 13 | TGTGCCACCAGCAGGACAGGGGTTGAAAAACTGTTTTTT | CATSRTGVEKLFF
TRBD1 | TRBJ2-2 | TRBV13 | - | 17 | TGTGCCAGCAGTCCCTGGGACAGCACCGCGAACACCGGGGAGCTGTTTTTT | CASSPWDSTANTGELFF
- | TRBJ2-5 | TRBV11-2 | - | 15 | TGTGCCAGCAGCTTAGCGTTGGGCTACAGGGAGACCCAGTACTTC | CASSLALGYRETQYF
- | TRBJ1-3 | TRBV30 | once | 14 | TGTGCCTGGAGTGTCGCGGGAGCTGGAAACACCATATATTTT | CAWSVAGAGNTIYF
- | TRBJ2-5 | TRBV4-2 | - | 14 | TGTGCCAGCAGCCAAGCGGGGCCCCAAGAGACCCAGTACTTC | CASSQAGPQETQYF